These T cell receptor beta chains were read from a single sample in a study of blood T cells in healthy people across ages. From the 5' RACE reads, TCRdb called clonotypes with MiXCR, one entry per CDR3 protein. The sample records approximately 800,000 distinct CDR3 sequences, roughly 64% being singletons. Sequenced input: blood. The receptors stem from a man aged 30 to 39 in good health. CDR3s include the opening cysteine and the closing phenylalanine or tryptophan. A D gene is named only where the DNA matches it firmly. Only some rows state a clone size, as once, few, many or a class for expanded clones.

CDR3aa,CDR3nt,d_gene,abundance,j_gene,v_gene
CATSEKQGEPNQPQHF,TGTGCCACCAGTGAAAAACAGGGGGAGCCTAATCAGCCCCAGCATTTT,TRBD1,once,TRBJ1-5,TRBV24-1
CASSRRLNTEAFF,TGTGCCAGCAGCCGGCGGTTGAACACTGAAGCTTTCTTT,-,-,TRBJ1-1,TRBV2
CASSYFSGGTDTQYF,TGTGCCAGCAGCTACTTTAGCGGGGGCACAGATACGCAGTATTTT,TRBD2,few,TRBJ2-3,TRBV7-2
CASSPSAAPGTGSLGGYTF,TGTGCCAGCAGCCCCTCCGCGGCCCCCGGGACAGGGAGTCTAGGTGGCTACACCTTC,TRBD1,-,TRBJ1-2,TRBV7-2
CSVEWGNTIYF,TGCAGCGTTGAGTGGGGAAACACCATATATTTT,-,-,TRBJ1-3,TRBV29-1
CAIKSGQGTDTQYF,TGTGCCATCAAGAGTGGACAAGGCACAGATACGCAGTATTTT,-,-,TRBJ2-3,TRBV10-3
CASSDPGDNEQFF,TGTGCCAGCAGTGACCCAGGGGACAATGAGCAGTTCTTC,-,-,TRBJ2-1,TRBV2
CSASVAREQFF,TGCAGTGCTAGCGTTGCGCGGGAGCAGTTCTTC,-,few,TRBJ2-1,TRBV20-1
CSAPSGSDTQYF,TGCAGTGCCCCAAGCGGGTCAGATACGCAGTATTTT,-,many,TRBJ2-3,TRBV20-1
CASSLLAGEPETQYF,TGTGCCAGCAGCTTACTGGCGGGAGAGCCAGAGACCCAGTACTTC,TRBD2,few,TRBJ2-5,TRBV7-3
CSVEVGSNTEAFF,TGCAGCGTTGAAGTGGGAAGTAACACTGAAGCTTTCTTT,-,once,TRBJ1-1,TRBV29-1
CATSDESFGTDTQYF,TGTGCCACCAGTGATGAGTCGTTTGGCACAGATACGCAGTATTTT,-,once,TRBJ2-3,TRBV24-1
CASSQGVGTNRWYF,TGTGCCAGCAGCCAAGGGGTAGGGACTAACCGTTGGTACTTC,TRBD2,-,TRBJ2-5,TRBV4-2
CASRTGAPPVF,TGTGCCAGCAGGACAGGGGCACCTCCTGTCTTC,TRBD1,-,TRBJ2-5,TRBV12-3/TRBV12-4
CASSWRTSGSAETQYF,TGTGCCAGCAGTTGGCGAACAAGTGGTTCCGCGGAGACCCAGTACTTC,-,-,TRBJ2-5,TRBV6-5
CASSFSVAGRETQYF,TGTGCCAGCAGCTTCAGTGTGGCGGGGCGAGAGACCCAGTACTTC,-,-,TRBJ2-5,TRBV11-1
CASSLIGGATLKNIQYF,TGTGCCAGCAGCTTAATTGGAGGGGCGACGTTGAAAAACATTCAGTACTTC,-,-,TRBJ2-4,TRBV7-2
CASSIRQGADTQYF,TGTGCCAGCAGCATCAGACAGGGGGCAGATACGCAGTATTTT,TRBD1,-,TRBJ2-3,TRBV7-2
CANPAGTHKSYEQYF,TGTGCCAACCCAGCCGGGACACATAAATCCTACGAGCAGTACTTC,-,-,TRBJ2-7,TRBV27
CASSWSSGTEIETQYF,TGTGCCAGCAGCTGGAGTAGCGGGACGGAAATAGAGACCCAGTACTTC,TRBD2,few,TRBJ2-5,TRBV11-1
CASSQEGLAGETQYF,TGCGCCAGCAGCCAGGAGGGACTAGCGGGAGAGACCCAGTACTTC,TRBD2,-,TRBJ2-5,TRBV4-3
CASSMGLASDMDTQYF,TGTGCCAGCAGCATGGGACTAGCCTCGGATATGGATACGCAGTATTTT,TRBD2,few,TRBJ2-3,TRBV9
CASSMLAGTYNEQFF,TGTGCCAGCAGTATGCTAGCGGGTACCTACAATGAGCAGTTCTTC,TRBD2,-,TRBJ2-1,TRBV12-3/TRBV12-4
CSVSGTISYEQYF,TGCAGCGTCTCCGGGACCATCTCCTACGAGCAGTACTTC,-,-,TRBJ2-7,TRBV29-1
CASSVRQTGTQYF,TGTGCCAGCAGCGTAAGACAGACGGGGACCCAGTACTTC,-,-,TRBJ2-5,TRBV9
CAISESGQGWNEQFF,TGTGCCATCAGTGAGTCAGGGCAGGGCTGGAATGAGCAGTTCTTC,-,few,TRBJ2-1,TRBV10-3
CASRGGGLYNEQFF,TGTGCCAGCAGAGGGGGGGGCCTCTACAATGAGCAGTTCTTC,-,-,TRBJ2-1,TRBV7-9
CASSSTGDLSSGELFF,TGCGCCAGCAGCTCCACAGGGGATTTAAGTAGCGGGGAGCTGTTTTTT,TRBD1,-,TRBJ2-2,TRBV5-1
CSARDLANHYNEQFF,TGCAGTGCTAGAGATCTAGCGAACCACTACAATGAGCAGTTCTTC,-,-,TRBJ2-1,TRBV20-1
CASSDRSNQPQHF,TGTGCCAGCAGCGACCGAAGCAATCAGCCCCAGCATTTT,-,-,TRBJ1-5,TRBV6-1
CAWSVQLAGPTDTQYF,TGTGCCTGGAGTGTACAGCTAGCGGGGCCCACAGATACGCAGTATTTT,TRBD2,-,TRBJ2-3,TRBV30
CSARDQPTGGDSPLHF,TGCAGTGCTAGAGATCAGCCGACAGGTGGTGATTCACCCCTCCACTTT,-,-,TRBJ1-6,TRBV20-1
CSALESGSGNEQFF,TGCAGTGCTCTCGAAAGCGGGAGCGGCAATGAGCAGTTCTTC,TRBD2,few,TRBJ2-1,TRBV20-1
CASRRTGENYGYTF,TGTGCCAGCAGAAGGACAGGGGAGAACTATGGCTACACCTTC,TRBD1,-,TRBJ1-2,TRBV6-1
CASSLRTSGEQFF,TGTGCCAGCAGCTTAAGGACTAGCGGTGAGCAGTTCTTC,TRBD2,-,TRBJ2-1,TRBV7-2
CASSVAPGRRQETQYF,TGTGCCAGCAGCGTAGCCCCAGGACGCCGACAAGAGACCCAGTACTTC,-,-,TRBJ2-5,TRBV9
CASSRDRDDIQYF,TGTGCCAGCAGCCGGGACAGGGACGACATTCAGTACTTC,TRBD1,-,TRBJ2-4,TRBV7-2
CASSLGAGNEQYF,TGTGCCAGCAGCTTAGGGGCCGGGAACGAGCAGTACTTC,-,-,TRBJ2-7,TRBV7-9
CASSSPAGRAPYEQYF,TGTGCCAGCAGCTCGCCAGCCGGGAGGGCCCCGTACGAGCAGTACTTC,TRBD2,few,TRBJ2-7,TRBV7-2
CASSWARGPYGYTF,TGCGCCAGCAGCTGGGCCAGGGGGCCCTATGGCTACACCTTC,TRBD1,many,TRBJ1-2,TRBV5-1
CASSPFPGALQTQYF,TGTGCCAGCAGCCCCTTTCCGGGAGCCCTTCAGACCCAGTACTTC,-,few,TRBJ2-5,TRBV9
CASSQDSAFNEQFF,TGTGCCAGCAGCCAAGATAGCGCTTTCAATGAGCAGTTCTTC,-,-,TRBJ2-1,TRBV3-1
CASSQGSVGYGYTF,TGTGCCAGCTCTCAGGGATCCGTAGGCTATGGCTACACCTTC,-,-,TRBJ1-2,TRBV11-2
CASSEAETTYNEQFF,TGTGCCAGCAGTGAGGCCGAGACTACCTACAATGAGCAGTTCTTC,-,-,TRBJ2-1,TRBV2
CASSLAPRGSNEGEQYF,TGTGCCAGCAGCTTAGCGCCCCGGGGGTCTAACGAGGGCGAGCAGTACTTC,-,few,TRBJ2-7,TRBV7-6
CSASPWGGNNEQFF,TGCAGTGCTTCCCCTTGGGGGGGAAACAATGAGCAGTTCTTC,TRBD2,-,TRBJ2-1,TRBV20-1
CASSLLQGARGYTF,TGTGCCAGCAGCTTACTGCAGGGGGCGCGGGGCTACACCTTC,TRBD1,-,TRBJ1-2,TRBV11-2
CASSPLAGAAGDEQFF,TGTGCCAGCAGTCCTCTAGCGGGAGCGGCTGGGGATGAGCAGTTCTTC,TRBD2,-,TRBJ2-1,TRBV9
CASSQEGVGGLNEKLFF,TGTGCCAGCAGCCAAGAGGGGGTAGGAGGCCTCAATGAAAAACTGTTTTTT,-,-,TRBJ1-4,TRBV4-2